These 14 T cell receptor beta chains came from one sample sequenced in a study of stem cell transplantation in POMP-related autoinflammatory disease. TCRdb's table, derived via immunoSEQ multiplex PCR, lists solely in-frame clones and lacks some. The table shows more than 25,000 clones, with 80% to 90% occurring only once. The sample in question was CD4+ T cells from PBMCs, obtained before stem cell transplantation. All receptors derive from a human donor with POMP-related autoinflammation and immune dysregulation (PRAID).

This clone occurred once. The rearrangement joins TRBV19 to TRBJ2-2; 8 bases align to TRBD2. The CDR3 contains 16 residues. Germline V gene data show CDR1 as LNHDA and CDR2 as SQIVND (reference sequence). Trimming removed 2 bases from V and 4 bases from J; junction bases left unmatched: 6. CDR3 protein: CASSISAGVSTGELFF. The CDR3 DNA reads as TGTGCCAGTAGTATATCAGCGGGAGTCAGCACCGGGGAGCTGTTTTTT.

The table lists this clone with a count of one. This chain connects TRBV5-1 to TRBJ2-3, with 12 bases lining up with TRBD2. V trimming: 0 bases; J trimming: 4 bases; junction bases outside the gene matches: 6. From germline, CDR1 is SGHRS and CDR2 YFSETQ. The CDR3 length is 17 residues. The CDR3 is CASSLDGLAGMADTQYF. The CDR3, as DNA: TGCGCCAGCAGCTTGGATGGACTAGCGGGAATGGCAGATACGCAGTATTTT.

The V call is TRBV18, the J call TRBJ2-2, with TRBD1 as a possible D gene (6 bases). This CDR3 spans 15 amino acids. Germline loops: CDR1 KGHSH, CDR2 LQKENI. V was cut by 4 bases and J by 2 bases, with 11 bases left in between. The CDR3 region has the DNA TGTGCCAGCTCACTCGCAGGGGCCAACACCGGGGAGCTGTTTTTT. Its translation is CASSLAGANTGELFF.

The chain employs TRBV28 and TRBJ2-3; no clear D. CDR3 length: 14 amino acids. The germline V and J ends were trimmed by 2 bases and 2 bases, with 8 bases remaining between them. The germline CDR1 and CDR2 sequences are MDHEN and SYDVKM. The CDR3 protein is CASSLGHVTDTQYF. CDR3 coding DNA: TGTGCCAGCAGTTTAGGTCACGTCACAGATACGCAGTATTTT.

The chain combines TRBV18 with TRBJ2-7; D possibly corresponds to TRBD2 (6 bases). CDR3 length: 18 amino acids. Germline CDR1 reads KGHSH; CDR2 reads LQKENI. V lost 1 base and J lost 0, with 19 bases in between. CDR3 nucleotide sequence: TGTGCCAGCTCACCACTGGGCAGGAGCGGGCCGAGCTCCTACGAGCAGTACTTC. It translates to CASSPLGRSGPSSYEQYF.

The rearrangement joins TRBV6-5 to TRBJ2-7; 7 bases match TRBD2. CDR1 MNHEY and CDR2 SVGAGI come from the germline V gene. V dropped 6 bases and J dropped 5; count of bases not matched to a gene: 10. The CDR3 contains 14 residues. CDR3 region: CASRRTRGYDEQYF. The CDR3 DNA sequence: TGTGCCAGCAGGCGGACTAGGGGTTACGACGAGCAGTACTTC.

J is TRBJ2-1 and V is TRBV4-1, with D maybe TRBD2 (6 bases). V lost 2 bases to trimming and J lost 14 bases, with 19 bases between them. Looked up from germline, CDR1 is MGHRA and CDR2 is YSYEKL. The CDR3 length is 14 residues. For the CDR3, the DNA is TGCGCCAGCAGCCAAACCCTTCTAGCGCGCCCCAAGTTCTTC. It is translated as CASSQTLLARPKFF.

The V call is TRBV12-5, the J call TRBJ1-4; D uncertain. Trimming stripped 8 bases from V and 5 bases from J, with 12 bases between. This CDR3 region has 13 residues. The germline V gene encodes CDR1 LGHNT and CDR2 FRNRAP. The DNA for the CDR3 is TGTGCTAGTTACTCAACAGTAAATGAAAAACTGTTTTTT. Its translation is CASYSTVNEKLFF.

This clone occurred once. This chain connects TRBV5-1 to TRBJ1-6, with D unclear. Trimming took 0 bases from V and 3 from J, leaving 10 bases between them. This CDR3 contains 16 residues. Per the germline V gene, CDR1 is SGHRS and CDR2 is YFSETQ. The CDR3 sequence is CASSLAGEVYNSPLHF. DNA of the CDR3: TGCGCCAGCAGCTTGGCCGGGGAGGTCTATAATTCACCCCTCCACTTT.

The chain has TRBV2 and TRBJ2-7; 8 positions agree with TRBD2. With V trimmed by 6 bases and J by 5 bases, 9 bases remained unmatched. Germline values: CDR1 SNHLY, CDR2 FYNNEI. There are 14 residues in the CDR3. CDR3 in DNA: TGTGCCAGCAGCACCGGGACTAGTGCGAACGAGCAGTACTTC. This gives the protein CASSTGTSANEQYF. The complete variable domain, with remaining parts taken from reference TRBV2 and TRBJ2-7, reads EPEVTQTPSHQVTQMGQEVILRCVPISNHLYFYWYRQILGQKVEFLVSFYNNEISEKSEIFDDQFSVERPDGSNFTLKIRSTKLEDSAMYFCASSTGTSANEQYFGPGTRLTVT.

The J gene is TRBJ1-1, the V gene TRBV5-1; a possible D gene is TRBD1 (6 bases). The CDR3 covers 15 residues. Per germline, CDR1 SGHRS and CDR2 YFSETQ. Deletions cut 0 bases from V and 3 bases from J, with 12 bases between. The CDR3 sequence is CASSLEGGADTEAFF. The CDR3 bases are TGCGCCAGCAGCTTGGAAGGGGGGGCGGACACTGAAGCTTTCTTT.

The CDR3 nucleotides are TGTGCCACCAGCAGGGTATTAACAGGCCCCTACGAGCAGTACTTC. Protein product: CATSRVLTGPYEQYF. The rearrangement uses TRBV15 and TRBJ2-7; tentatively, D is TRBD1 (5 bases). The V end was cut by 3 bases, the J end by 2 bases, with 14 bases between. This CDR3 contains 15 residues. Germline lookup yields CDR1 LNHNV and CDR2 YYDKDF (reference sequence).

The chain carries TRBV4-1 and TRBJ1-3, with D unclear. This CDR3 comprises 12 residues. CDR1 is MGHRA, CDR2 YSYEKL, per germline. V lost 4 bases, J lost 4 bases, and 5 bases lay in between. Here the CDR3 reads CASSREGNTIYF. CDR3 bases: TGCGCCAGCAGCCGAGAAGGAAACACCATATATTTT.

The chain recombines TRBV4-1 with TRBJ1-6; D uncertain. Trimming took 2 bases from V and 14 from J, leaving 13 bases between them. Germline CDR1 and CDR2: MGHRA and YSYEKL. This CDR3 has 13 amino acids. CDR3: CASSQYTLAALHF. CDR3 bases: TGCGCCAGCAGCCAATACACCCTAGCGGCCCTCCACTTT.